The 19 T cell receptor beta chains presented below share a single source sample, sequenced in a study of blood T cell repertoires in COVID-19. This table comes from immunoSEQ multiplex PCR, and its TCRdb copy is limited to in-frame clones, with some not included. The sample holds some 200,000 clones, around 95% seen once. Sequencing was done on a sample of peripheral blood. The receptors come from a man under 40 with COVID-19, enrolled during active disease.

J is TRBJ2-3 and V is TRBV10-2, with 7 bases identical to TRBD2. The V gene end was trimmed by 0 bases and the J gene end by 2 bases; junction bases not matched to a gene: 8. Germline assignment: CDR1 WSHSY and CDR2 SAAADI. There are 17 residues in the CDR3. The CDR3 DNA reads TGCGCCAGCAGTGAGTCGAAGCTAGCGGTTCTCACAGATACGCAGTATTTT. Translating gives CASSESKLAVLTDTQYF.

The count of this clone is one. The chain links TRBV7-3 to TRBJ1-6, with 7 nucleotides matching TRBD1. This CDR3 contains 15 residues. With 2 bases clipped from V and 7 bases from J, the junction kept 5 bases outside the gene matches. In germline, CDR1 is SGHTA, CDR2 FQGTGA. The CDR3 loop is CASSLLGTANSPLHF. The DNA for the CDR3 is TGTGCCAGCAGCTTATTAGGGACAGCGAATTCACCCCTCCACTTT.

The CDR3 loop is CASSAGQENYNEQFF. As DNA, the CDR3 is TGTGCCAGCAGCGCGGGACAGGAAAACTACAATGAGCAGTTCTTC. The chain links TRBV5-5 to TRBJ2-1; 8 positions agree with TRBD1. CDR1 is SGHKS and CDR2 is YYEKEE in the germline V gene (reference sequence). The CDR3 extends over 15 amino acids. V lost 4 bases to trimming and J lost 3 bases; unmatched junction nucleotides: 6.

This clone appeared a few times. The genes are TRBV2 and TRBJ2-7; TRBD2 aligns across 7 bases. The J segment lost 4 bases and the V segment lost 7 bases, leaving 4 bases of the junction unmatched. Germline V gives CDR1 SNHLY, CDR2 FYNNEI. This CDR3 spans 12 amino acids. CDR3 sequence (DNA): TGTGCCAGCAAGCGGGGAGCGTACGAGCAGTACTTC. Amino acids: CASKRGAYEQYF.

This clone was detected only once. The V call is TRBV10-1, the J call TRBJ2-5, with TRBD1 identical over 11 bases. V was clipped by 2 bases and J by 2 bases; unmatched bases: 1. The germline V gene has CDR1 WNHNN and CDR2 SYGVQD (reference sequence). The CDR3 is made up of 15 amino acids. CDR3 DNA: TGCGCCAGCAGTGAGGGGACAGGGGGGCAAGAGACCCAGTACTTC. Protein product: CASSEGTGGQETQYF.

This chain links TRBV7-6 with TRBJ2-5, with TRBD1 matching over 7 bases. Germline loops: CDR1 SGHVS, CDR2 FNYEAQ. V shed 0 bases and J 7 bases; nucleotides not matched to a gene: 8. This CDR3 is 15 amino acids long. The CDR3 DNA reads as TGTGCCAGCAGCTTAGCCAGAGGGGGCCACGGGACCCAGTACTTC. Translation: CASSLARGGHGTQYF.

The rearrangement uses TRBV11-3 and TRBJ2-2; D perhaps matches TRBD2 (6 bases). Germline CDR1 reads SGHNT; CDR2 reads YENEEA. V lost 2 bases to trimming and J lost 0 bases, with 10 bases between them. CDR3 size: 16 residues. The CDR3 loop reads CASSLRTGANTGELFF. CDR3 DNA sequence: TGTGCCAGCAGCTTACGGACGGGAGCGAACACCGGGGAGCTGTTTTTT.

The chain links TRBV30 to TRBJ1-2, with TRBD1 as a possible D gene (5 bases). CDR1 and CDR2 (germline): GTSNPN, SVGIG (reference sequence). Deletions cut 3 bases from V and 7 bases from J, with 18 bases between. This CDR3 region has 14 residues. CDR3 DNA sequence: TGTGCCTGGAGAGAGGTCGGTAGGAGGGGTGGCTACACCTTC. Amino acid sequence: CAWREVGRRGGYTF.

This rearrangement joins TRBV5-5 to TRBJ1-2; 10 bases are shared with TRBD1. V lost 3 bases, J lost 3 bases, and 5 bases stayed unmatched. The V gene's germline CDR1 is SGHKS and CDR2 YYEKEE (reference sequence). The CDR3 contains 15 residues. The CDR3 DNA is TGTGCCAGCAGCTATAGACAGGGGGCCCACTATGGCTACACCTTC. It encodes CASSYRQGAHYGYTF.

The CDR3 coding sequence is TGTGCCAGCTCACCACGGACTTTAGGCGGAGGCTCTGGAAACACCATATATTTT. The encoded protein is CASSPRTLGGGSGNTIYF. V gene TRBV18 combines with J gene TRBJ1-3; D not certain. Germline V CDR1 and CDR2: KGHSH, LQKENI. Trimming removed 1 base at V and 0 bases at J, with 16 bases between. CDR3 length: 18 amino acids.

The CDR3 loop is CAWSPQLQGADTQYF. DNA for the CDR3: TGTGCCTGGAGTCCCCAGCTACAGGGGGCAGATACGCAGTATTTT. The gene calls are TRBV30 and TRBJ2-3; 8 nucleotides match TRBD1. In germline, CDR1 is GTSNPN, CDR2 SVGIG (reference sequence). The CDR3 extends over 15 amino acids. V was clipped by 2 bases and J by 4 bases; unmatched bases: 8.

V gene TRBV5-1 combines with J gene TRBJ2-1, with 9 bases matching TRBD1. Germline trimming cut 4 bases from V and 8 bases from J; bases unmatched to any gene: 10. This CDR3 has 15 amino acids. Germline lookup yields CDR1 SGHRS and CDR2 YFSETQ. The CDR3 nucleotides read TGCGCCAGCAGCGCGAGCGGGACAGGGTATGATGAGCAGTTCTTC. Translating gives CASSASGTGYDEQFF.

The chain combines TRBV24-1 with TRBJ1-2; unclear D gene. CDR1 is KGHDR and CDR2 is SFDVKD in the germline V gene. The V and J ends lost 3 bases and 8 bases respectively, with 15 bases between them. The CDR3 spans 14 residues. Here the CDR3 reads CATSDNTRGQGYTF. CDR3 bases: TGTGCCACCAGTGATAATACCCGAGGCCAGGGCTACACCTTC.

The chain recombines TRBV19 with TRBJ1-3; D remains ambiguous. The CDR3 is 11 amino acids. Germline V lookup: CDR1 LNHDA, CDR2 SQIVND (reference sequence). The CDR3 coding sequence is TGTGCGCGGCTAAATGGAAACACCATATATTTT. Amino acid sequence: CARLNGNTIYF.

The chain is built from TRBV6-5 and TRBJ2-2; weak D call: TRBD2 (6 bases). Germline loops: CDR1 MNHEY, CDR2 SVGAGI. The V and J ends lost 3 bases and 3 bases respectively, with 11 bases between them. The CDR3 loop spans 15 amino acids. The chain's CDR3 is CASSYVGGDTGELFF. The CDR3 bases are TGTGCCAGCAGTTATGTCGGAGGGGACACCGGGGAGCTGTTTTTT.

The V and J genes are TRBV7-9 and TRBJ1-5; 7 bases line up with TRBD1. J gave up 7 bases and V 2 bases, and 5 bases lay outside the gene matches. Germline assignment: CDR1 SEHNR and CDR2 FQNEAQ (reference sequence). The CDR3 spans 14 residues. The CDR3 sequence is CASSLSGQSQPQHF. The CDR3 DNA sequence: TGTGCCAGCAGCTTATCGGGACAGTCGCAGCCCCAGCATTTT.

As to this clone: Additional DNA sequences in this sample encode the identical CDR3. The chain carries TRBV5-1 and TRBJ1-2, with D possibly being TRBD1 (6 bases). Trimming removed 2 bases from V and 4 bases from J, with 9 bases in between. Germline V gene lookup returns CDR1 SGHRS and CDR2 YFSETQ. The CDR3 extends over 13 amino acids. The CDR3 reads CASSLQGSYGYTF. For the CDR3, the DNA is TGCGCCAGCAGCTTACAGGGATCCTATGGCTACACCTTC.

The rearrangement uses TRBV4-1 and TRBJ2-1; perhaps TRBD2 as D (5 bases). The CDR3 runs to 16 residues. The germline V gene has CDR1 MGHRA and CDR2 YSYEKL. V lost 2 bases and J lost 0, with 11 bases in between. The CDR3 sequence: CASSQPTGSSYNEQFF. CDR3 sequence (DNA): TGCGCCAGCAGCCAACCGACGGGAAGCTCCTACAATGAGCAGTTCTTC.

This clone was seen only a few times. The CDR3 loop reads CASINRNQETQYF. The CDR3 DNA reads TGTGCCAGCATCAACAGAAACCAAGAGACCCAGTACTTC. The V call is TRBV2, the J call TRBJ2-5; D gene ambiguous. The CDR3 has 13 residues. Trimming removed 7 bases from V and 0 bases from J, with 9 bases in between. Germline-derived CDR1 and CDR2 are SNHLY and FYNNEI.